One and the same sample provided the 20 T cell receptor beta chains below, sequenced in a study of vaccination effects on CD4 cells after COVID-19. TCRdb's table, derived via immunoSEQ multiplex PCR, lists solely in-frame clones and lacks some. Of approximately 31,000 clones in the sample, around 70% are singletons; the top ten hold around 10%. These receptors' targets are unknown. The ViraFEST assay expanded antigen-specific CD4+ T cells with viral peptide pools before sequencing. Once cultured for roughly 10 days, the cells underwent separation to obtain CD4+ T cells. The vaccine given was either BNT162b2 or mRNA-1273, in two doses. Sample: CD4+ T cells from PBMCs cultured with HCoV-229E spike peptides, taken after COVID-19 vaccination. The source of these receptors is a human donor who received a COVID-19 vaccine.

This clone turned up a few times. This chain links TRBV19 with TRBJ1-3; 8 nucleotides line up with TRBD1. This CDR3 region has 17 residues. Germline-derived CDR1 and CDR2 are LNHDA and SQIVND (reference sequence). V lost 5 bases to trimming and J lost 1 base; unmatched junction nucleotides: 10. CDR3 protein: CASSATQGALSGNTIYF. The CDR3 nucleotides are TGTGCCAGTAGTGCGACTCAGGGGGCGTTATCTGGAAACACCATATATTTT.

The chain employs TRBV7-9 and TRBJ2-2; possible D gene TRBD2, 5 bases. V lost 5 bases and J 1 base, leaving 11 bases between the germline ends. The germline V gene encodes CDR1 SEHNR and CDR2 FQNEAQ (reference sequence). This CDR3 has 15 residues. The CDR3 loop reads CASSQVGENTGELFF. CDR3 in DNA: TGTGCCAGCAGCCAAGTCGGGGAGAACACCGGGGAGCTGTTTTTT.

The CDR3 sequence: CASSVGSSGGPYTQYF. The CDR3 DNA reads as TGTGCCAGCAGCGTAGGGTCTAGCGGGGGACCCTATACGCAGTATTTT. This rearrangement joins TRBV9 to TRBJ2-3, with 10 bases that match TRBD2. Germline V gene data show CDR1 as SGDLS and CDR2 as YYNGEE. The CDR3 runs to 16 residues. V was pared by 0 bases and J by 7 bases, with 8 bases of the junction left unmatched.

V is TRBV18 and J is TRBJ2-5, with 10 bases aligning to TRBD1. The CDR3 contains 20 residues. The V segment lost 1 base and the J segment 1 base; nucleotides outside the gene matches: 15. CDR1 and CDR2 (germline): KGHSH, LQKENI. Written as DNA, the CDR3 is TGTGCCAGCTCACCACTCAAACTCCCGGGACAGGGGACCTCCCAAGAGACCCAGTACTTC. Protein product: CASSPLKLPGQGTSQETQYF.

The V call is TRBV9, the J call TRBJ1-1; a weak D match, TRBD1 (5 bases). The germline V gene has CDR1 SGDLS and CDR2 YYNGEE. With 2 bases removed from V and 1 base from J, the gap between germline ends came to 9 bases. The CDR3 extends over 14 amino acids. The CDR3 DNA reads as TGTGCCAGCAGCGTGGGGCGGAAGAACACTGAAGCTTTCTTT. It yields the protein CASSVGRKNTEAFF.

This clone has a handful of counts. The rearrangement uses TRBV5-8 and TRBJ1-2; 7 bases are shared with TRBD1. J lost 5 bases, V lost 4 bases, and 11 bases had no gene match. CDR3 size: 15 residues. CDR1 is SGHTS and CDR2 is YDEGEE in the germline V gene. The CDR3, as DNA: TGTGCCAGCAGCGGGGGAGACCGGGACAGTTATGGCTACACCTTC. Its protein is CASSGGDRDSYGYTF.

The chain is built from TRBV24-1 and TRBJ2-3; D is possibly TRBD1 or TRBD2 (6 bases each). V dropped 3 bases and J dropped 0 bases, with 9 bases sitting between them. This CDR3 comprises 15 residues. CDR1 and CDR2 from the germline V gene are KGHDR and SFDVKD. The DNA of the CDR3 is TGTGCCACCAGTGATAGAGGGGGGAGCACAGATACGCAGTATTTT. It translates to CATSDRGGSTDTQYF.

The chain joins TRBV10-1 to TRBJ2-5, with D tentatively TRBD1 (5 bases). Trimming pared 9 bases from V and 0 bases from J, leaving 14 bases between. Germline CDR1 WNHNN, CDR2 SYGVQD (reference sequence). CDR3 length: 14 residues. CDR3 bases: TGCGCCAGTCTGACAGCTGCGTACCAAGAGACCCAGTACTTC. Translated, it gives CASLTAAYQETQYF.

The chain carries TRBV5-5 and TRBJ2-7; no definite D call. The CDR3 loop spans 12 amino acids. V was shortened by 2 bases and J by 2 bases, with 5 bases between the two germline ends. The germline CDR1 and CDR2 sequences are SGHKS and YYEKEE (reference sequence). The CDR3 nucleotides are TGTGCCAGCAGCTTCACAGCCTACGAGCAGTACTTC. It codes for CASSFTAYEQYF.

V gene TRBV12-5 combines with J gene TRBJ2-1, with D perhaps being TRBD1 or TRBD2 (5 bases each). The CDR3 runs to 17 residues. Germline CDR1 LGHNT, CDR2 FRNRAP. Trimming removed 0 bases at V and 8 bases at J, with 20 bases between. The CDR3 DNA sequence: TGTGCTAGTGGTTTGGTAAGAAAGACAGCGGCCCCCGATGAGCAGTTCTTC. It yields the protein CASGLVRKTAAPDEQFF.

This clone was found a few times. The V gene is TRBV3-1 (or the pseudogene TRBV3-2), the J gene TRBJ1-2, with D perhaps TRBD1 (5 bases). The V gene's germline CDR1 is LGHDT and CDR2 YNNKEL (reference sequence). This CDR3 is built from 16 residues. V lost 2 bases and J 8 bases, leaving 21 bases between the germline ends. The CDR3 bases are TGTGCCAGCAGCCAAACTCCCGAAGGGGTCGGGGAAGGCTACACCTTC. It yields the protein CASSQTPEGVGEGYTF.

This clone has only a few counts. V is TRBV5-1 and J is TRBJ1-3; D is perhaps TRBD1 (6 bases). The CDR3 extends over 15 amino acids. Trimming removed 4 bases at V and 4 bases at J, with 15 bases between. Germline V gene lookup returns CDR1 SGHRS and CDR2 YFSETQ. The CDR3: CASSQTPGDGNTIYF. CDR3 in DNA: TGCGCCAGCAGCCAAACCCCAGGGGACGGAAACACCATATATTTT.

The chain is built from TRBV4-1 and TRBJ2-1; D remains ambiguous. The V gene lost 1 base and the J gene lost 7 bases, with 8 bases spanning the gap. Germline V gene lookup returns CDR1 MGHRA and CDR2 YSYEKL. This CDR3 is built from 13 residues. CDR3 protein: CASSQGGVNEQFF. The CDR3, as DNA: TGCGCCAGCAGCCAAGGAGGAGTGAATGAGCAGTTCTTC.

In this sample, this clone turned up a few times. This chain links TRBV25-1 with TRBJ2-1; no clear D. Trimming took 1 base from V and 8 from J, leaving 15 bases between them. Per germline, CDR1 MGHDK and CDR2 SYGVNS. The CDR3 covers 15 residues. This CDR3 is CASSESSRLLDEQFF. In nucleotides, the CDR3 is TGTGCCAGCAGTGAATCCTCACGGTTATTGGATGAGCAGTTCTTC.

The chain carries TRBV18 and TRBJ2-3, with a possible D match to TRBD2 (7 bases). CDR3 length: 16 residues. CDR1 is KGHSH and CDR2 is LQKENI in the germline V gene. V lost 3 bases, J lost 4 bases, and 17 bases lay in between. CDR3: CASSPVGGPAPDTQYF. CDR3 sequence (DNA): TGTGCCAGCTCACCTGTCGGGGGGCCGGCCCCAGATACGCAGTATTTT.

The genes are TRBV5-5 and TRBJ1-6; 7 bases map to TRBD1. Per germline, CDR1 SGHKS and CDR2 YYEKEE (reference sequence). Trimming cost V 4 bases and J 9 bases; bases outside gene matches: 7. The CDR3 length is 14 residues. The CDR3: CASSETGKGSPLHF. CDR3 nucleotide sequence: TGTGCCAGCAGCGAGACAGGGAAGGGTTCACCCCTCCACTTT.

This clone was observed a handful of times. This sequence joins TRBV30 and TRBJ1-4, with D possibly being TRBD1 (5 bases). This CDR3 region has 13 residues. The germline V gene has CDR1 GTSNPN and CDR2 SVGIG (reference sequence). The ends were cut back, 0 bases at V and 7 bases at J, with 9 bases in the middle. This chain's CDR3 is CAWSVPGTEKLFF. The CDR3 region has the DNA TGTGCCTGGAGTGTACCCGGGACTGAAAAACTGTTTTTT. Variable domain in full (rest from reference TRBV30 and TRBJ1-4): SQTIHQWPATLVQPVGSPLSLECTVEGTSNPNLYWYRQAAGRGLQLLFYSVGIGQISSEVPQNLSASRPQDRQFILSSKKLLLSDSGFYLCAWSVPGTEKLFFGSGTQLSVL.

CDR3 nucleotides: TGTGCCAGCAGCCTGGACAGGCCCTCCCCAGAGCAGTACTTC. Translated, it gives CASSLDRPSPEQYF. This sequence joins TRBV3-1 (or the pseudogene TRBV3-2) and TRBJ2-7, with 7 bases fitting TRBD1. Trimming cost V 4 bases and J 7 bases; bases outside gene matches: 10. The germline V gene has CDR1 LGHDT and CDR2 YNNKEL (reference sequence). This CDR3 spans 14 amino acids.

This clone was detected a few times. The chain uses TRBV18 and TRBJ1-6; D is ambiguous. The CDR3 extends over 13 amino acids. CDR1 and CDR2 (germline): KGHSH, LQKENI. Trimming cost V 4 bases and J 8 bases, with 9 bases left between them. CDR3 sequence: CASSQDSDSPLHF. CDR3 sequence (DNA): TGTGCCAGCTCACAGGATTCTGATTCACCCCTCCACTTT.

V usage is TRBV30 and J usage is TRBJ2-7, with D tentatively TRBD1 or TRBD2 (5 bases each). Germline assignment: CDR1 GTSNPN and CDR2 SVGIG (reference sequence). The CDR3 consists of 11 residues. DNA for the CDR3: TGTGCATCGGGACCCATAAGCGGGCAGTACTTC. Protein sequence: CASGPISGQYF. Combining the CDR3 with reference TRBV30 and TRBJ2-7 gives the whole variable domain SQTIHQWPATLVQPVGSPLSLECTVEGTSNPNLYWYRQAAGRGLQLLFYSVGIGQISSEVPQNLSASRPQDRQFILSSKKLLLSDSGFYLCASGPISGQYFGPGTRLTVT.